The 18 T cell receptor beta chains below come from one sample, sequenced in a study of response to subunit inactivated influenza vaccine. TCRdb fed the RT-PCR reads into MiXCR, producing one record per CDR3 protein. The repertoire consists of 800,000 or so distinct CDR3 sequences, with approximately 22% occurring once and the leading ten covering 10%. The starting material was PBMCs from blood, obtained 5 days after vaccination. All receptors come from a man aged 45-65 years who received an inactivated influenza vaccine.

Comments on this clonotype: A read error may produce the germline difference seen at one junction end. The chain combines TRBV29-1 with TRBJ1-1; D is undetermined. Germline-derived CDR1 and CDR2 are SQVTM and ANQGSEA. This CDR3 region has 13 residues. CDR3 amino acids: CSVTGAGNIEAFF. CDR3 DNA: TGCAGCGTTACTGGAGCCGGTAACATTGAAGCTTTCTTT.

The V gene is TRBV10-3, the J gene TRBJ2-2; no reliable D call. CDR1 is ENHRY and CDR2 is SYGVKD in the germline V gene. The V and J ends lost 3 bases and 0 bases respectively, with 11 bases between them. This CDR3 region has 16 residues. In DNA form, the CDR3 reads TGTGCCATCAGTGAATCCCTTAGAGCGAACACCGGGGAGCTGTTTTTT. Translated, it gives CAISESLRANTGELFF.

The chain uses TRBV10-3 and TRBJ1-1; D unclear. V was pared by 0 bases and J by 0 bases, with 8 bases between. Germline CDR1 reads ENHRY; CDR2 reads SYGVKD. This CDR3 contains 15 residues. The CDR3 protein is CAISESYVMNTEAFF. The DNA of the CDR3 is TGTGCCATCAGTGAGTCGTATGTCATGAACACTGAAGCTTTCTTT.

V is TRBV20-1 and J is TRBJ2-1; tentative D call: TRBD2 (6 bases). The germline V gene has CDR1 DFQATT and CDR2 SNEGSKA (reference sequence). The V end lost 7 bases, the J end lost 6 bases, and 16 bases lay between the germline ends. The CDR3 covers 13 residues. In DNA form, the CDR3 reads TGCAGTGTCCGAGGGAGGTCAATCAATGAGCAGTTCTTC. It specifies CSVRGRSINEQFF.

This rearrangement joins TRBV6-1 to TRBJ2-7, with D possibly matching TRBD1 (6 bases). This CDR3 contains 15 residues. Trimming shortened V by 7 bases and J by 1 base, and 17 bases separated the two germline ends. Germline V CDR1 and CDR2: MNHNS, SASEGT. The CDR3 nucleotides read TGTGCCAGCAAACAGGGATGGGTGGGGTCCTACGAGCAGTACTTC. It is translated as CASKQGWVGSYEQYF.

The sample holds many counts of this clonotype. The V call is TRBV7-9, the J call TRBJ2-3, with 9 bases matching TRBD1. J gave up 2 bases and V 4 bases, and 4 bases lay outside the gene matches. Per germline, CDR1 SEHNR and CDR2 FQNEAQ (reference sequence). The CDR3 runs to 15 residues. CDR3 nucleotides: TGTGCCAGCAGCTACGGACAGGGGAACACAGATACGCAGTATTTT. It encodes CASSYGQGNTDTQYF.

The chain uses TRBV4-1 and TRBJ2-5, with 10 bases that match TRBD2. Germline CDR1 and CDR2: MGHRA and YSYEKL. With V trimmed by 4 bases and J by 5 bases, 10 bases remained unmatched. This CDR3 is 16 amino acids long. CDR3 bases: TGCGCCAGCAGCCCGCAAGGGACTAGCGTTTCGGAGACCCAGTACTTC. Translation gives CASSPQGTSVSETQYF.

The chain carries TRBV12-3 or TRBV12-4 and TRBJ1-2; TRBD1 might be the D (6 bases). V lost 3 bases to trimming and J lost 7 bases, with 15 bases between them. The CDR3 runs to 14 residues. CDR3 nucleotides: TGTGCCAGCAGTTTGGGGGGCGGAGTCGCTGGCTACACCTTC. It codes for CASSLGGGVAGYTF.

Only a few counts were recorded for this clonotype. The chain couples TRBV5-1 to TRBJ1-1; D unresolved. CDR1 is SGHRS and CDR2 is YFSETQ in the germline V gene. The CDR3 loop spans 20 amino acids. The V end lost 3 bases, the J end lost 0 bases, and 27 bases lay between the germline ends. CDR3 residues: CASSSSAKTVLRVLNTEAFF. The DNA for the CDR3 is TGCGCCAGCAGCTCCTCAGCAAAAACAGTGCTCCGGGTGTTGAACACTGAAGCTTTCTTT.

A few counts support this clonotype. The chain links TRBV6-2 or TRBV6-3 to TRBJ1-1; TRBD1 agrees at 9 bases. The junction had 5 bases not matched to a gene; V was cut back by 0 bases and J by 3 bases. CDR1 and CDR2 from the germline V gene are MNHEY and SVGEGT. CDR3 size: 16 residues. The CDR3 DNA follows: TGTGCCAGCAGTTACTCTACAGGGGGCGCGGACACTGAAGCTTTCTTT. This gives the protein CASSYSTGGADTEAFF.

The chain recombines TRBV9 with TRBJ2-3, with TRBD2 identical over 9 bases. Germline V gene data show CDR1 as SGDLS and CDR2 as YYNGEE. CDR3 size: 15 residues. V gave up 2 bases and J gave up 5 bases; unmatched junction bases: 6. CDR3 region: CASSVRGRGIDTQYF. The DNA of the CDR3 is TGTGCCAGCAGCGTTCGCGGGAGGGGGATAGATACGCAGTATTTT.

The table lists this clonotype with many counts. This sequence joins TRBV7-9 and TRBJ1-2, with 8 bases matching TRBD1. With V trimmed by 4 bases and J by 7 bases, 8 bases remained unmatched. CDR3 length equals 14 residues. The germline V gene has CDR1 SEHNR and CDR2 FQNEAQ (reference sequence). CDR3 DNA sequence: TGTGCCAGCAGCTCCTCCGGGACAGGTTTTGGCTACACCTTC. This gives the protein CASSSSGTGFGYTF.

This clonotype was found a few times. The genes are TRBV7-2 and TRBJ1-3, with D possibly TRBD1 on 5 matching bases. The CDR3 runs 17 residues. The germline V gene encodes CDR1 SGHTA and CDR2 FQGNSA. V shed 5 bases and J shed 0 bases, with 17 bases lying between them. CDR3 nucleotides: TGTGCCAGCAGCCTTACCCAGGGACCGCGCTCTGGAAACACCATATATTTT. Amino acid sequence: CASSLTQGPRSGNTIYF.

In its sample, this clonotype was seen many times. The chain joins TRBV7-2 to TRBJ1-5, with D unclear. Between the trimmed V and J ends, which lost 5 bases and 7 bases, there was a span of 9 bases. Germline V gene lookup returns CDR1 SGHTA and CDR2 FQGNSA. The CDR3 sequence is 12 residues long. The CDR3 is CASSQLGQPQHF. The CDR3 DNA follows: TGTGCCAGCAGCCAACTTGGGCAGCCCCAGCATTTT.

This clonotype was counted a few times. Here the CDR3 DNA reads TGTGCCAGCAGCCGTTATGAGGGGGAAAAACTGTTTTTT. Amino acids: CASSRYEGEKLFF. This chain connects TRBV7-9 to TRBJ1-4, with D possibly being TRBD1 (5 bases). Germline-derived CDR1 and CDR2 are SEHNR and FQNEAQ (reference sequence). This CDR3 region has 13 residues. The V end lost 5 bases, the J end lost 8 bases, and 12 bases lay between the germline ends.

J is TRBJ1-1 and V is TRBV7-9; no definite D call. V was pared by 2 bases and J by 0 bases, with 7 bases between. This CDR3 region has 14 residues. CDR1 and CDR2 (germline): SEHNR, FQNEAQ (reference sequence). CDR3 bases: TGTGCCAGCAGCTTACAGTACTTGAACACTGAAGCTTTCTTT. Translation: CASSLQYLNTEAFF.

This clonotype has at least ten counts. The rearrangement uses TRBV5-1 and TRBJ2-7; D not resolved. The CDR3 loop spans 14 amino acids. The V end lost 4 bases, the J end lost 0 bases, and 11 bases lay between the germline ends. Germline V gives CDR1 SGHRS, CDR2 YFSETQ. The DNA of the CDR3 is TGCGCCAGCAGCCTTCACTTGGGCTCCTACGAGCAGTACTTC. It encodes CASSLHLGSYEQYF.

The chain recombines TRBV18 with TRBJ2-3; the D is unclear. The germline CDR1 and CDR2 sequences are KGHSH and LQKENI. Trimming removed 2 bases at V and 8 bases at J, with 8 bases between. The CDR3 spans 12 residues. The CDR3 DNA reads TGTGCCAGCTCACCAAGTCTTCGTACGCAGTATTTT. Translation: CASSPSLRTQYF.